Below, 29 T cell receptor beta chains from the same sample are listed, as sequenced in a study of cytomegalovirus exposure and HLA in healthy donors. PCR involved 60 Vbeta and 13 Jbeta primers. Clones were sequenced by immunoSEQ multiplex PCR, and TCRdb holds only the in-frame ones, with some missing. This sample yields 95,000 to 110,000 clones, of which 77% are seen a single time; 4% to 5% belongs to the top ten. Sequenced input: PBMCs. The receptors derive from a male donor in good health and CMV-seronegative.

This clone was observed a few times. The V call is TRBV27, the J call TRBJ1-1, with TRBD1 matching 7 bases. This CDR3 is 15 amino acids long. J lost 4 bases, V lost 5 bases, and 10 bases had no gene match. The V gene's germline CDR1 is MNHEY and CDR2 SMNVEV (reference sequence). The CDR3 spells CASSPLDRAGTEAFF. The DNA of the CDR3 is TGTGCCAGCAGTCCATTAGACAGGGCGGGCACTGAAGCTTTCTTT.

CDR3 loop: CASSEVSGRTDEQFF. CDR3 nucleotides: TGTGCCAGCAGCGAGGTTAGCGGGAGGACAGATGAGCAGTTCTTC. The rearrangement links TRBV5-4 to TRBJ2-1, with 10 bases aligning to TRBD2. The trim removed 4 bases at V and 8 bases at J, leaving 9 bases unmatched. CDR1 is SGHNT and CDR2 is YYREEE in the germline V gene (reference sequence). The CDR3 covers 15 residues.

The genes are TRBV12-2 and TRBJ2-5; the DNA was not compared with TRBD2, the D call given in the table. TRBV12-2 is classified as a pseudogene. The CDR3 length is 14 residues. For the CDR3, the DNA is TGTGCAAGTCGCTTTTTAGCGGGGCAAGAGACCCAGTACTTC. The encoded protein is CASRFLAGQETQYF.

The genes are TRBV28 and TRBJ2-4; 9 bases align to TRBD1. This CDR3 contains 16 residues. Looked up from germline, CDR1 is MDHEN and CDR2 is SYDVKM. J was trimmed by 1 base and V by 4 bases; bases with no gene match: 5. The CDR3 DNA reads TGTGCCAGCAGTTGGGGACAGGGCCTGGCCAAAAACATTCAGTACTTC. Residues: CASSWGQGLAKNIQYF.

The sample holds a few counts of this clone. The V call is TRBV11-1, the J call TRBJ2-3; D might be TRBD1 (5 bases). Germline V gene sequence: CDR1 SGHAT, CDR2 FQDESV (reference sequence). Trimming removed 5 bases at V and 6 bases at J, with 9 bases between. The CDR3 loop spans 12 amino acids. CDR3 bases: TGTGCCAGCAGCGCGAACAGGGATACGCAGTATTTT. Amino acids: CASSANRDTQYF.

In nucleotides, the CDR3 is TGCGCCAGCAGCTCGGGGGATAGCACAGATACGCAGTATTTT. Translating it yields CASSSGDSTDTQYF. The rearrangement links TRBV5-1 to TRBJ2-3; a possible D gene is TRBD2 (6 bases). Germline assignment: CDR1 SGHRS and CDR2 YFSETQ. V was cut by 3 bases and J by 0 bases, with 8 bases left in between. The CDR3 extends over 14 amino acids.

This clone has only a few counts. The chain couples TRBV7-8 to TRBJ2-5; D gene unclear. With 4 bases removed from V and 4 bases from J, the gap between germline ends came to 7 bases. The CDR3 sequence is 12 residues long. Germline V gene lookup returns CDR1 SGHVS and CDR2 FQNEAQ. CDR3 in DNA: TGTGCCAGCAGCTCTATCGGAGAGACCCAGTACTTC. Its protein is CASSSIGETQYF.

The chain is built from TRBV7-7 and TRBJ2-2; D is undetermined. There are 14 residues in the CDR3. Germline V gene lookup returns CDR1 SSHAT and CDR2 FNYEAQ (reference sequence). With 10 bases removed from V and 3 bases from J, the gap between germline ends came to 15 bases. The DNA for the CDR3 is TGTGCCACCGTTGGTGAGGTATACACCGGGGAGCTGTTTTTT. This translates into CATVGEVYTGELFF.

This chain joins TRBV2 and TRBJ2-7, with a weak D call TRBD1 (5 bases). Per germline, CDR1 SNHLY and CDR2 FYNNEI. The V gene lost 2 bases and the J gene lost 6 bases, with 20 bases spanning the gap. The CDR3 length is 16 residues. The CDR3 spells CASSEHIWGPAAEQYF. DNA of the CDR3: TGTGCCAGCAGTGAACACATATGGGGCCCGGCCGCCGAGCAGTACTTC.

The rearrangement joins TRBV11-3 to TRBJ2-2, with 7 bases that match TRBD1. Trimming at V came to 7 bases and at J to 6 bases, leaving 8 bases not matched to a gene. CDR1 SGHNT and CDR2 YENEEA come from the germline V gene. CDR3 length: 14 amino acids. CDR3 nucleotides: TGTGCCAGCATCACAGGGGAAGCGTCCGGGGAGCTGTTTTTT. Encoded protein: CASITGEASGELFF.

The chain recombines TRBV12-5 with TRBJ2-2; 10 bases map to TRBD1. V was pared by 0 bases and J by 7 bases, with 5 bases of the junction left unmatched. The CDR3 totals 16 residues. Germline V lookup: CDR1 LGHNT, CDR2 FRNRAP. CDR3: CASGLVWGQGRGELFF. CDR3 nucleotides: TGTGCTAGTGGTTTGGTATGGGGACAGGGGCGCGGGGAGCTGTTTTTT. The whole variable domain, filled in from reference TRBV12-5 and TRBJ2-2, reads DARVTQTPRHKVTEMGQEVTMRCQPILGHNTVFWYRQTMMQGLELLAYFRNRAPLDDSGMPKDRFSAEMPDATLATLKIQPSEPRDSAVYFCASGLVWGQGRGELFFGEGSRLTVL.

The rearrangement links TRBV5-1 to TRBJ2-7; 8 positions match TRBD1. With V trimmed by 4 bases and J by 4 bases, 7 bases remained unmatched. The CDR3 covers 14 residues. Germline CDR1 SGHRS, CDR2 YFSETQ. The CDR3 here is CASSVGQGGYEQYF. CDR3 in DNA: TGCGCCAGCAGCGTAGGACAGGGTGGGTACGAGCAGTACTTC.

The rearrangement links TRBV5-5 to TRBJ2-2, with 8 bases identical to TRBD1. Looked up from germline, CDR1 is SGHKS and CDR2 is YYEKEE (reference sequence). The CDR3 has 15 residues. Trimming cost V 3 bases and J 2 bases; bases outside gene matches: 3. The CDR3 DNA sequence: TGTGCCAGCAGCTCCGGACAGGGTAACACCGGGGAGCTGTTTTTT. Residues: CASSSGQGNTGELFF.

V and J are TRBV6-4 and TRBJ2-1, with a weak D call TRBD1 (6 bases). Trimming took off 2 bases at V and 5 bases at J, with 7 bases between the two ends. This CDR3 has 13 amino acids. Germline V lookup: CDR1 MRHNA, CDR2 SNTAGT. The CDR3 sequence: CASSDGTNNEQFF. CDR3 bases: TGTGCCAGCAGTGACGGGACAAACAATGAGCAGTTCTTC.

This clone was seen a handful of times. The chain carries TRBV6-4 and TRBJ2-5, with TRBD1 matching over 9 bases. From germline, CDR1 is MRHNA and CDR2 SNTAGT. The CDR3 sequence is 15 residues long. The ends lost 2 bases at V and 3 bases at J; junction bases unmatched: 4. CDR3 region: CASSDGGTGKETQYF. The CDR3 DNA is TGTGCCAGCAGTGACGGTGGGACAGGGAAAGAGACCCAGTACTTC.

This clone has a handful of counts. This chain uses TRBV15 with TRBJ1-4, with 8 positions matching TRBD1. CDR3 length: 15 amino acids. The germline V gene encodes CDR1 LNHNV and CDR2 YYDKDF (reference sequence). V was clipped by 9 bases and J by 0 bases; unmatched bases: 6. The CDR3 loop is CATMRGQATNEKLFF. DNA of the CDR3: TGTGCCACGATGAGGGGACAGGCAACTAATGAAAAACTGTTTTTT.

V gene TRBV10-3 combines with J gene TRBJ2-1, with 15 bases identical to TRBD2. After removal of 3 bases from V and 7 bases from J, the junction contained 1 base not matched to a gene. The germline gives CDR1 ENHRY, CDR2 SYGVKD. This CDR3 spans 15 amino acids. The CDR3 DNA follows: TGTGCCATCAGTGACGGACTAGCGGGAGGGAATGAGCAGTTCTTC. It is translated as CAISDGLAGGNEQFF.

V gene TRBV7-9 combines with J gene TRBJ1-4, with 8 nucleotides matching TRBD1. The V segment lost 0 bases and the J segment 0 bases; nucleotides outside the gene matches: 3. Germline CDR1 SEHNR, CDR2 FQNEAQ (reference sequence). The CDR3 is made up of 17 amino acids. The CDR3 DNA follows: TGTGCCAGCAGCTTAGCGGACAGGGTGACAACTAATGAAAAACTGTTTTTT. Translation: CASSLADRVTTNEKLFF.

The V call is TRBV5-4, the J call TRBJ2-2, with 9 positions matching TRBD2. CDR3 length: 15 amino acids. Germline loops: CDR1 SGHNT, CDR2 YYREEE (reference sequence). J was trimmed by 6 bases and V by 4 bases; bases with no gene match: 7. The CDR3 region has the DNA TGTGCCAGCAGCCCCTCGGCGGGAGGGGCCGGGGAGCTGTTTTTT. Translating it yields CASSPSAGGAGELFF.

The chain links TRBV19 to TRBJ1-2; maybe TRBD1 (5 bases). Looked up from germline, CDR1 is LNHDA and CDR2 is SQIVND (reference sequence). V was shortened by 5 bases and J by 4 bases, with 11 bases between the two germline ends. The CDR3 is made up of 13 amino acids. CDR3 sequence reads: CASSPTGVYGYTF. The CDR3 DNA reads as TGTGCCAGTAGTCCTACAGGAGTCTATGGCTACACCTTC. Using reference TRBV19 and TRBJ1-2 for the parts outside the CDR3, the full variable domain is DGGITQSPKYLFRKEGQNVTLSCEQNLNHDAMYWYRQDPGQGLRLIYYSQIVNDFQKGDIAEGYSVSREKKESFPLTVTSAQKNPTAFYLCASSPTGVYGYTFGSGTRLTVV.

J is TRBJ2-7 and V is TRBV19, with D maybe TRBD1 (5 bases). The CDR3 is made up of 14 amino acids. CDR1 and CDR2 from the germline V gene are LNHDA and SQIVND (reference sequence). V lost 10 bases, J lost 5 bases, and 21 bases lay in between. The CDR3 nucleotides read TGTGCCACAACCCGCACCAGGGAAATAAACGAGCAGTACTTC. It encodes CATTRTREINEQYF. The full variable domain, with the rest looked up from reference TRBV19 and TRBJ2-7, is DGGITQSPKYLFRKEGQNVTLSCEQNLNHDAMYWYRQDPGQGLRLIYYSQIVNDFQKGDIAEGYSVSREKKESFPLTVTSAQKNPTAFYLCATTRTREINEQYFGPGTRLTVT.

The rearrangement uses TRBV6-5 and TRBJ1-1; perhaps TRBD1 as D (5 bases). Trimming removed 0 bases from V and 4 bases from J, with 15 bases in between. The CDR3 runs 16 residues. Germline CDR1 reads MNHEY; CDR2 reads SVGAGI. The CDR3 DNA is TGTGCCAGCAGTTACTCGGCAGGGCTTTCAGGCACTGAAGCTTTCTTT. Translating gives CASSYSAGLSGTEAFF.

The DNA for the CDR3 is TGTGCCAGCAGCTTAAGTCCTTTCAGGGGTGAAGCTTTCTTT. Its translation is CASSLSPFRGEAFF. The chain recombines TRBV7-3 with TRBJ1-1; weak D call: TRBD1 (6 bases). V was clipped by 1 base and J by 7 bases, with 13 bases between them. The CDR3 extends over 14 amino acids. Germline V gives CDR1 SGHTA, CDR2 FQGTGA.

The sample holds a few counts of this clone. The V gene is TRBV7-2, the J gene TRBJ2-5, with TRBD1 matching over 7 bases. The CDR3 has 15 residues. J lost 4 bases, V lost 5 bases, and 10 bases had no gene match. Germline loops: CDR1 SGHTA, CDR2 FQGNSA. CDR3 region: CASSPPGTVRETQYF. The CDR3 DNA follows: TGTGCCAGCAGCCCCCCCGGGACAGTCAGAGAGACCCAGTACTTC.

The chain links TRBV30 to TRBJ1-4, with D unresolved. Trimming removed 0 bases from V and 4 bases from J, with 12 bases in between. There are 15 residues in the CDR3. Germline CDR1 reads GTSNPN; CDR2 reads SVGIG (reference sequence). The CDR3 DNA sequence: TGTGCCTGGAGTGTATTTGAGGGTCTTAATGAAAAACTGTTTTTT. It specifies CAWSVFEGLNEKLFF.

The rearrangement uses TRBV30 and TRBJ1-1, with D unresolved. This CDR3 is built from 13 residues. V lost 2 bases and J 5 bases, leaving 12 bases between the germline ends. Germline V gene lookup returns CDR1 GTSNPN and CDR2 SVGIG (reference sequence). The CDR3 DNA follows: TGTGCCTGGAGTTTCCAACCGGGGACTGAAGCTTTCTTT. Its translation is CAWSFQPGTEAFF.

The table lists this clone with a few counts. J is TRBJ1-1 and V is TRBV14; perhaps TRBD1 as D (6 bases). This CDR3 comprises 14 residues. The V gene lost 0 bases and the J gene lost 9 bases, with 14 bases spanning the gap. Germline assignment: CDR1 SGHDN and CDR2 FVKESK. CDR3: CASSQEGTQKKAFF. CDR3 DNA: TGTGCCAGCAGCCAAGAAGGGACACAGAAAAAAGCTTTCTTT.

This clone was counted between two and nine times. V gene TRBV6-1 combines with J gene TRBJ1-1; no clear D. V lost 6 bases to trimming and J lost 2 bases, with 13 bases between them. The CDR3 covers 14 residues. Germline lookup yields CDR1 MNHNS and CDR2 SASEGT. This CDR3 reads CASSQAGLNTEAFF. The CDR3 nucleotides read TGTGCCAGCAGCCAGGCGGGCCTAAACACTGAAGCTTTCTTT.

The gene calls are TRBV5-4 and TRBJ1-2; 9 bases align to TRBD1. Germline values: CDR1 SGHNT, CDR2 YYREEE (reference sequence). The CDR3 is 14 residues long. Losses at the gene ends were 5 bases for V and 4 bases for J; bases not matched to a gene: 6. The CDR3 DNA follows: TGTGCCAGCAGTCATGACAGGGGGGCCTATGGCTACACCTTC. As protein: CASSHDRGAYGYTF. The variable domain in full, completed from reference TRBV5-4 and TRBJ1-2, reads ETGVTQSPTHLIKTRGQQVTLRCSSQSGHNTVSWYQQALGQGPQFIFQYYREEENGRGNFPPRFSGLQFPNYSSELNVNALELDDSALYLCASSHDRGAYGYTFGSGTRLTVV.